This TCR beta chain was identified in a study of T cells in Graves' hyperthyroidism and ophthalmopathy. About the research overall: It was at initial diagnosis, before any treatment, that peripheral blood was collected.

Study-level points and caveats: Ophthalmopathy and stable hyperthyroidism were told apart by a 13 V-J model.

TCR beta CDR3 sequences were amplified from RNA transcripts. When the TCR CDR3 underwent first-round RT-PCR, the HTBI primer set was used. TCRdb reanalysed the multiplex PCR reads using MiXCR and keeps one entry per CDR3 protein. In the table there are about 200,000 distinct CDR3 sequences, 15% to 20% of which are singletons. Diagnosis relied on clinical symptoms, serum thyroxine and TRAb, thyroid ultrasound and orbital computed tomography. This clonotype was seen more than once but under ten times. No antigen is known for it. CDR1 is LGHNA, CDR2 YSLEER, per germline. The V end lost 3 bases, the J end lost 5 bases, and 14 bases lay between the germline ends. The CDR3 loop spans 16 amino acids.

Sequencing was done on a sample of blood. This clonotype originated in a man aged 35-49 years with Graves' hyperthyroidism. This chain uses TRBV4-3 with TRBJ1-6, with D hard to call. CDR3: CASSQTRADDNSPLHF. The CDR3 DNA sequence: TGCGCCAGCAGCCAGACCCGGGCTGATGATAATTCACCCCTCCACTTT.